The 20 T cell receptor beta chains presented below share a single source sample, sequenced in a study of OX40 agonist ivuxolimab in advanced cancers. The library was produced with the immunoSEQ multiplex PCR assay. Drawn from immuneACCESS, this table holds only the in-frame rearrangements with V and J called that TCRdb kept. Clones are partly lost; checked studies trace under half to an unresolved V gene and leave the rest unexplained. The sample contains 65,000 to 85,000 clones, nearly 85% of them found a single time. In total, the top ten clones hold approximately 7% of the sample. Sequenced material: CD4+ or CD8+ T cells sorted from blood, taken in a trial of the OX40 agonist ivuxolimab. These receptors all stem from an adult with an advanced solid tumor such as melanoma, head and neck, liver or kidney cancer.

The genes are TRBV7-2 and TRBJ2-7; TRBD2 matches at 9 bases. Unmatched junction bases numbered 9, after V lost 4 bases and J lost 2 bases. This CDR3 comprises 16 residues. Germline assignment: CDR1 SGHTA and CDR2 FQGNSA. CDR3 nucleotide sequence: TGTGCCAGCAGCTCCCGTAGCGGGGGAATAACCTACGAGCAGTACTTC. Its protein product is CASSSRSGGITYEQYF.

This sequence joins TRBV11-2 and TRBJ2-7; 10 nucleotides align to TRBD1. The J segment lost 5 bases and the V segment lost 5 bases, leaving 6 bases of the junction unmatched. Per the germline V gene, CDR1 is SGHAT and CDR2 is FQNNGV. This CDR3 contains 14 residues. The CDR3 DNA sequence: TGTGCCAGCAGCCAGGACAGGGGGTTCCACGAGCAGTACTTC. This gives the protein CASSQDRGFHEQYF.

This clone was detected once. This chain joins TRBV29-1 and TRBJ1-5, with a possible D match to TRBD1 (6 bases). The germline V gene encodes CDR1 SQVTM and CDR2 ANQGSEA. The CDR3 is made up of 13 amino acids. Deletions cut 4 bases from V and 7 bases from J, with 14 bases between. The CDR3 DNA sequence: TGCAGCGTTGGGACAGTTGCAGAGCAGCCCCAGCATTTT. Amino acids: CSVGTVAEQPQHF. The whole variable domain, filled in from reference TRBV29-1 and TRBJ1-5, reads SAVISQKPSRDICQRGTSLTIQCQVDSQVTMMFWYRQQPGQSLTLIATANQGSEATYESGFVIDKFPISRPNLTFSTLTVSNMSPEDSSIYLCSVGTVAEQPQHFGDGTRLSIL.

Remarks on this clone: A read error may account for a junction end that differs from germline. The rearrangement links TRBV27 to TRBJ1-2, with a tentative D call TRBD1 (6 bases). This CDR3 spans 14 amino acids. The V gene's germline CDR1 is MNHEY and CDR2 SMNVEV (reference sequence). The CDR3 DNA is TGTGCCAGCTCGAGGGGGGGCCCGCTCTATGACTACACCTTC. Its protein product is CASSRGGPLYDYTF.

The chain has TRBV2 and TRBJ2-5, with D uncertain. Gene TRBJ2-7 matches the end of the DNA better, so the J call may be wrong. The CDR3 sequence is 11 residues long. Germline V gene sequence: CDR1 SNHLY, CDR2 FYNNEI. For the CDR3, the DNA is TGTGCCAGCAGAAGTTCCTACGAGCAGTACTTC. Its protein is CASRSSYEQYF.

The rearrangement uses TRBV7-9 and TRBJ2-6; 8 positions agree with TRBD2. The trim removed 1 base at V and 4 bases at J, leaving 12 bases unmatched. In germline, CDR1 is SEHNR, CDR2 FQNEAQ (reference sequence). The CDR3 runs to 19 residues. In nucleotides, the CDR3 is TGTGCCAGCAGCTTAGGCTACCTAGCGGGCCTCGGGGGGGCCAACGTCCTGACTTTC. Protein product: CASSLGYLAGLGGANVLTF. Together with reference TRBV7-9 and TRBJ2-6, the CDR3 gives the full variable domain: DTGVSQNPRHKITKRGQNVTFRCDPISEHNRLYWYRQTLGQGPEFLTYFQNEAQLEKSRLLSDRFSAERPKGSFSTLEIQRTEQGDSAMYLCASSLGYLAGLGGANVLTFGAGSRLTVL.

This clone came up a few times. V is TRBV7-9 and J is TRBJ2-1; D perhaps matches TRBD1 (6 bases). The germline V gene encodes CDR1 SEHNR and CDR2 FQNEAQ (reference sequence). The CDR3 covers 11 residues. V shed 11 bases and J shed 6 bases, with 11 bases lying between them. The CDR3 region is CASRGPNEQFF. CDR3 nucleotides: TGTGCCTCCAGGGGTCCCAATGAGCAGTTCTTC.

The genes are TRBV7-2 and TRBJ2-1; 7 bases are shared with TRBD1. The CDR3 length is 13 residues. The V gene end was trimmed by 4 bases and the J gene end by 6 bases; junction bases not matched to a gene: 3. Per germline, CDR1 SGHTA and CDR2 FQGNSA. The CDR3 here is CASSSTGRNEQFF. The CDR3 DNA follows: TGTGCCAGCAGCTCGACAGGGCGCAATGAGCAGTTCTTC.

The CDR3 is CASSLTTESTDTQYF. The DNA of the CDR3 is TGTGCCAGCAGTCTAACGACAGAAAGCACAGATACGCAGTATTTT. This chain connects TRBV28 to TRBJ2-3; TRBD1 might be the D (5 bases). Germline V gene sequence: CDR1 MDHEN, CDR2 SYDVKM. Between the trimmed V and J ends, which lost 5 bases and 0 bases, there was a span of 12 bases. CDR3 length: 15 amino acids.

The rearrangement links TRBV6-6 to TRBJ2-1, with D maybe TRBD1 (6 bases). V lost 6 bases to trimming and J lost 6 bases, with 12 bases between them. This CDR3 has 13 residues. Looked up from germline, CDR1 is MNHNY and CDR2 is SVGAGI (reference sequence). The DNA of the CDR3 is TGTGCCAGCAGCCAGGGGACGGGCAATGAGCAGTTCTTC. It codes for CASSQGTGNEQFF.

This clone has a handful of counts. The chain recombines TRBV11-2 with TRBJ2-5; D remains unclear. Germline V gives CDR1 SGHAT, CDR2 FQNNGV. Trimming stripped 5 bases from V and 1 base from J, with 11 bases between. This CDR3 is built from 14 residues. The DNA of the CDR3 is TGTGCCAGCAGCCGAAGACGGAGCCAAGAGACCCAGTACTTC. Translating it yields CASSRRRSQETQYF.

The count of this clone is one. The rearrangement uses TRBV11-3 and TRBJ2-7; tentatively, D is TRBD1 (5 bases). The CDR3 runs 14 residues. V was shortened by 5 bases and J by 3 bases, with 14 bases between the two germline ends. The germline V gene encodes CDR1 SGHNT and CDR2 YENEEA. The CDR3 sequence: CASSPRSGNYEQYF. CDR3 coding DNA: TGTGCCAGCAGCCCCCGGTCAGGGAACTACGAGCAGTACTTC.

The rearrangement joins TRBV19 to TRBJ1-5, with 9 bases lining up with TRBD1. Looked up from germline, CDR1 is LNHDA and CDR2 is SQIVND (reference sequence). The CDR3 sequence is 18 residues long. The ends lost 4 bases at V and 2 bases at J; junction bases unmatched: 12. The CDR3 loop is CASSTSSGQGKGNQPQHF. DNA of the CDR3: TGTGCCAGTAGTACCTCTTCGGGACAGGGAAAGGGCAATCAGCCCCAGCATTTT.

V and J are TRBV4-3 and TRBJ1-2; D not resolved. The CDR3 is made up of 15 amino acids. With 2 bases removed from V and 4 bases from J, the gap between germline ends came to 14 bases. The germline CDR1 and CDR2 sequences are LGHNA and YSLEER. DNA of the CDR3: TGCGCCAGCAGCCAAAGGGCCTCCTTGGGCTATGGCTACACCTTC. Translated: CASSQRASLGYGYTF.

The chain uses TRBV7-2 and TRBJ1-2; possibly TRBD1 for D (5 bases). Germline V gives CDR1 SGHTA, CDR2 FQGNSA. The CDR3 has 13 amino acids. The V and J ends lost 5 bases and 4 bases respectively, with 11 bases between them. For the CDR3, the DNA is TGTGCCAGCAGCCGGGGGGAGATCTATGGCTACACCTTC. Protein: CASSRGEIYGYTF.

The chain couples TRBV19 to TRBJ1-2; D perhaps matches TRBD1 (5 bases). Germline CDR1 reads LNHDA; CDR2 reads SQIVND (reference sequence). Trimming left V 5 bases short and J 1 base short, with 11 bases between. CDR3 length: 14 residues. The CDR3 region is CASSSTQGNYGYTF. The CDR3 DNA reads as TGTGCCAGTAGTTCAACGCAGGGTAACTATGGCTACACCTTC. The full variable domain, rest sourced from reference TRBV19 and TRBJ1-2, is DGGITQSPKYLFRKEGQNVTLSCEQNLNHDAMYWYRQDPGQGLRLIYYSQIVNDFQKGDIAEGYSVSREKKESFPLTVTSAQKNPTAFYLCASSSTQGNYGYTFGSGTRLTVV.

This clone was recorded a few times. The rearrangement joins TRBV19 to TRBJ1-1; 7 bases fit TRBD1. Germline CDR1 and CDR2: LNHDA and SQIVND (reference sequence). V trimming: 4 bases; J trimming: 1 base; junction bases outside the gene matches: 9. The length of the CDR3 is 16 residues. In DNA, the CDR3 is TGTGCCAGTAGTACTACAGCTAGACAGGGGAACACTGAAGCTTTCTTT. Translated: CASSTTARQGNTEAFF.

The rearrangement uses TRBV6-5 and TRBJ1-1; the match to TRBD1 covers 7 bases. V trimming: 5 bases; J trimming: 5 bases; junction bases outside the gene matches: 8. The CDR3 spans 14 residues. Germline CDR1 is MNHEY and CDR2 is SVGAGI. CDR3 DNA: TGTGCCAGCAGTACAATGACAGGGATTACTGAAGCTTTCTTT. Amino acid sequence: CASSTMTGITEAFF.

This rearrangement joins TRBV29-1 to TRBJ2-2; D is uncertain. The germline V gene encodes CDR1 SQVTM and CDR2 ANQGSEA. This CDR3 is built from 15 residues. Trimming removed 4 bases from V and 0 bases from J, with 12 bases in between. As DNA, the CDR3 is TGCAGCGTTGTCGGCTCGTCAGCGAACACCGGGGAGCTGTTTTTT. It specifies CSVVGSSANTGELFF.

The CDR3 bases are TGCGCCAGCAGCCAAGAACTAGCGGGGGGACCTAGCACAGATACGCAGTATTTT. Protein sequence: CASSQELAGGPSTDTQYF. This chain links TRBV4-1 with TRBJ2-3; 12 bases line up with TRBD2. This CDR3 is built from 18 residues. The trim removed 0 bases at V and 0 bases at J, leaving 4 bases unmatched. Germline lookup yields CDR1 MGHRA and CDR2 YSYEKL.